The rows below give T cell receptor beta chains drawn from one sample of a study of blood T cells in healthy people across ages. One entry per CDR3 protein, called by TCRdb with MiXCR from the 5' RACE reads. The sample has 850,000 to 1,100,000 distinct CDR3 sequences, more than 30% seen once. The source material was blood. The source of these receptors is a man aged 18 to 35 in good health. CDR3s include the opening cysteine and the closing phenylalanine or tryptophan.

v_call,cdr3_aa
TRBV3-1,CASSQVLAGGISYDEQFF
TRBV7-3,CASSLMGDYQETQYF
TRBV25-1,CASDRGPNTEAFF
TRBV4-2,CASSQENGGGHNEQFF
TRBV10-3,CAISESFWGPPYEQYF
TRBV6-6,CASSYSQGESYEQYF
TRBV7-9,CASSLNALAGGRRAKNIQYF
TRBV27,CASSPSFRDSSYEQYF
TRBV4-1,CASSQEGRMETEAFF
TRBV28,CASSFNFSSYNEQFF
TRBV12-3/TRBV12-4,CASSAQLYYGYTF
TRBV14,CASSQDGRMFGEETQYF
TRBV27,CASSPRTGGSYGYTF
TRBV20-1,CSALGSTNEKLFF
TRBV6-5,CASSYGRGAHGYTF
TRBV19,CASSAQRTENSPLHF
TRBV6-4,CASSDSRLGLQFF
TRBV12-3/TRBV12-4,CACSLSLAYTDTQYF
TRBV7-9,CASSPLGTGSANTGELFF
TRBV7-8,CASSIKGLSGVNEQFF